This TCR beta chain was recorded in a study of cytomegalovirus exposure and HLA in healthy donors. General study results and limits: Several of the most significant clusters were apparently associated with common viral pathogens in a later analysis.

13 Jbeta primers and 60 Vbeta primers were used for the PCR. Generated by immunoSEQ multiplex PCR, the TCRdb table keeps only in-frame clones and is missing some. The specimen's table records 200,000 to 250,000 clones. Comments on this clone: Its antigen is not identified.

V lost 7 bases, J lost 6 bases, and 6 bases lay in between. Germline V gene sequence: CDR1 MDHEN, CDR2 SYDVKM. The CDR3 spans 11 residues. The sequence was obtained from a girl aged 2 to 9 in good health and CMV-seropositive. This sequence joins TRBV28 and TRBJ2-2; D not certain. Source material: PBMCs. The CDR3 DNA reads TGTGCCAGCACGGGTTCCGGGGAGCTGTTTTTT. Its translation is CASTGSGELFF.